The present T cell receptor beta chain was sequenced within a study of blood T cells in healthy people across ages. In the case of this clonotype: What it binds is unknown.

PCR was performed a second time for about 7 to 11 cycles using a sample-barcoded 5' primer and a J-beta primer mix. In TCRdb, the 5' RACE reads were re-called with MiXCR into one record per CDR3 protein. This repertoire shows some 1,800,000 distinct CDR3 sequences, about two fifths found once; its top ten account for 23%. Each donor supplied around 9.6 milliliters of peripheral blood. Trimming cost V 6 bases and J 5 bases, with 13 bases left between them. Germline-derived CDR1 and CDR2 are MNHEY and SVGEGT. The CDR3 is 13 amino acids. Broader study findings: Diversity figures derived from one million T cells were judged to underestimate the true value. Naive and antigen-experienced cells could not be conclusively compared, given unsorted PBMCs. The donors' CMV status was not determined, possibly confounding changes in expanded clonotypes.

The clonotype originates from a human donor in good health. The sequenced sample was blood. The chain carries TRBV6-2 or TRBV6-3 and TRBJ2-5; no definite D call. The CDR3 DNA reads TGTGCCAGCAGACACCTAAGAGTTGAGACCCAGTACTTC. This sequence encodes CASRHLRVETQYF.